The T cell receptor (beta chain) under discussion was sequenced for a study of cytomegalovirus exposure and HLA in healthy donors. Study-level findings and limits: Rare TCR sequences predominated, though certain public TCRs were found in many donors. A later analysis revealed that TCR association rates differed between HLA loci, peaking at DRB1 and bottoming out at HLA-C. In a later analysis, a missense DCLRE1C variant was linked to TCR beta V- and J-gene trimming. Later on, an analysis tied approximately 15,000 TCR beta sequences to HLA alleles at 0.05 false discovery rate.

This clone was seen a handful of times. What it binds is not known. Per the germline V gene, CDR1 is SEHNR and CDR2 is FQNEAQ (reference sequence). The CDR3 has 14 residues. Trimming pared 1 base from V and 2 bases from J, leaving 9 bases between. The PCR had 60 Vbeta and 13 Jbeta primers. Some clones are missing from TCRdb's copy, which holds only in-frame ones; the method was immunoSEQ multiplex PCR. The data show tens of thousands of clones, around two fifths seen once. This sequence joins TRBV7-9 and TRBJ2-7; TRBD1 might be the D (5 bases). The origin of this receptor is a woman aged 45 to 65 in good health and CMV-seronegative. Sequencing used PBMCs. As DNA, the CDR3 is TGTGCCAGCAGCTTAGGACAGATTACCTACGAGCAGTACTTC. Translating gives CASSLGQITYEQYF.